One sample yielded the 21 T cell receptor beta chains listed below, sequenced in a study of T-cell memory formation after mild COVID-19 (dated by TCRdb to the early 2020s). To prepare the library, 5' RACE was applied. Sequencing was carried out with an Illumina NovaSeq 6000. TCRdb ran its own pipeline on the public reads, namely fastp trimming at Q25 and MiXCR clone calling, and kept in-frame beta chains. Here each entry gathers all rows of one CDR3 protein and keeps the most common genes and DNA. This sample is represented by a few hundred thousand distinct CDR3 sequences; around 15% of them were singletons. 22% of the sample is in the top ten clones. Sequencing input: PBMCs or a T cell subset sorted from them (not recorded which). These receptors were obtained from a man in his late teens or twenties who had mild COVID-19 (a few samples of this study predate the infection). The sample titles of this study are shuffled in the database, so cell type and time point are left out; the donor was told from shared clones.

The J gene is TRBJ2-2, the V gene TRBV5-1, with 7 nucleotides matching TRBD2. Losses at the gene ends were 2 bases for V and 7 bases for J; bases not matched to a gene: 11. In germline, CDR1 is SGHRS, CDR2 YFSETQ. This CDR3 has 16 amino acids. Here the CDR3 reads CASSFPGGGYGGELFF. The CDR3 DNA follows: TGCGCCAGCAGCTTCCCCGGCGGGGGTTATGGCGGGGAGCTGTTTTTT.

This clonotype showed up just a few times. The CDR3 protein is CASSQDAPEQFF. CDR3 nucleotides: TGTGCCAGCAGCCAAGATGCCCCCGAGCAGTTCTTC. The chain combines TRBV4-2 with TRBJ2-1; D unclear. Looked up from germline, CDR1 is LGHNA and CDR2 is YNFKEQ. The CDR3 contains 12 residues. Trimming shortened V by 0 bases and J by 10 bases, and 7 bases separated the two germline ends.

This clonotype was observed a few times. The chain couples TRBV28 to TRBJ1-2; possible D gene TRBD1, 5 bases. V lost 2 bases to trimming and J lost 3 bases, with 19 bases between them. Germline CDR1 is MDHEN and CDR2 is SYDVKM. CDR3 size: 17 residues. CDR3 in DNA: TGTGCCAGCAGTTTAGGGCCACAGGCGCTGATACACTATGGCTACACCTTC. It is translated as CASSLGPQALIHYGYTF.

There are a few counts of this clonotype. The chain recombines TRBV6-5 with TRBJ2-7; perhaps TRBD2 as D (6 bases). V lost 5 bases and J 7 bases, leaving 21 bases between the germline ends. CDR1 and CDR2 (germline): MNHEY, SVGAGI. This CDR3 region has 15 residues. CDR3 sequence reads: CASSAGSGPLGEQYV. The CDR3 region has the DNA TGTGCCAGCAGTGCGGGGAGCGGACCCCTTGGAGAGCAGTACGTC.

V is TRBV12-3 or TRBV12-4 and J is TRBJ2-1; 11 nucleotides line up with TRBD1. Unmatched junction bases numbered 5, after V lost 7 bases and J lost 6 bases. This CDR3 contains 14 residues. In DNA form, the CDR3 reads TGTGCCAGCACCCAGGGACAGGGGGTCAATGAGCAGTTCTTC. Encoded protein: CASTQGQGVNEQFF.

In DNA form, the CDR3 reads TGCGCCAGCAGCCTCCCAGGGTCAAGTAGCACTGAAGCTTTCTTT. It codes for CASSLPGSSSTEAFF. The rearrangement joins TRBV5-1 to TRBJ1-1, with D maybe TRBD1 (5 bases). The length of the CDR3 is 15 residues. Trimming shortened V by 4 bases and J by 4 bases, and 17 bases separated the two germline ends. Per the germline V gene, CDR1 is SGHRS and CDR2 is YFSETQ.

This clonotype turned up a few times. This chain links TRBV7-2 with TRBJ1-2, with 7 bases identical to TRBD1. J was trimmed by 7 bases and V by 6 bases; bases with no gene match: 11. Germline lookup yields CDR1 SGHTA and CDR2 FQGNSA. The CDR3 length is 14 residues. CDR3 amino acids: CASRAQGGFGGYTF. CDR3 nucleotides: TGTGCCAGCAGGGCCCAGGGGGGCTTCGGTGGCTACACCTTC.

There are many counts of this clonotype. The V call is TRBV6-5, the J call TRBJ1-2, with a possible D match to TRBD1 (6 bases). Germline V gene lookup returns CDR1 MNHEY and CDR2 SVGAGI. Trimming stripped 6 bases from V and 4 bases from J, with 12 bases between. The CDR3 covers 13 residues. Here the CDR3 reads CASRAGQFYGYTF. The CDR3 region has the DNA TGTGCCAGCAGAGCCGGACAGTTCTATGGCTACACCTTC.

This clonotype appeared a few times. The chain joins TRBV19 to TRBJ1-6, with 9 nucleotides matching TRBD1. In germline, CDR1 is LNHDA, CDR2 SQIVND (reference sequence). The V gene end was trimmed by 2 bases and the J gene end by 10 bases; junction bases not matched to a gene: 3. The CDR3 runs 14 residues. CDR3 nucleotide sequence: TGTGCCAGTAGTATACGGGACAGGGAGTCACCCCTCCACTTT. The encoded protein is CASSIRDRESPLHF. Combining the CDR3 with reference TRBV19 and TRBJ1-6 gives the whole variable domain DGGITQSPKYLFRKEGQNVTLSCEQNLNHDAMYWYRQDPGQGLRLIYYSQIVNDFQKGDIAEGYSVSREKKESFPLTVTSAQKNPTAFYLCASSIRDRESPLHFGNGTRLTVT.

CDR3 nucleotides: TGTGCCAGCAGTCGCACCGGGACAGGGGAACCCGAGGACGGCCCTGGAAACACCATATATTTT. Translation: CASSRTGTGEPEDGPGNTIYF. The chain recombines TRBV12-3 or TRBV12-4 with TRBJ1-3, with 10 bases matching TRBD1. The CDR3 is 21 amino acids. V dropped 5 bases and J dropped 2; count of bases not matched to a gene: 21.

This clonotype was observed at least ten times. This rearrangement joins TRBV7-9 to TRBJ2-3; TRBD2 agrees at 9 bases. V was clipped by 3 bases and J by 0 bases; unmatched bases: 4. Germline CDR1 is SEHNR and CDR2 is FQNEAQ (reference sequence). The CDR3 consists of 16 residues. The CDR3 region is CASSLGLAGSTDTQYF. The CDR3 DNA reads as TGTGCCAGCAGCTTGGGGCTAGCGGGGAGCACAGATACGCAGTATTTT.

The chain uses TRBV10-2 and TRBJ2-4, with 9 bases aligning to TRBD2. Germline assignment: CDR1 WSHSY and CDR2 SAAADI. CDR3 length equals 16 residues. The V gene end was trimmed by 3 bases and the J gene end by 6 bases; junction bases not matched to a gene: 9. Written as DNA, the CDR3 is TGCGCCAGCAGTGAAAAAGCGGGGGGCCCGGGAAACATTCAGTACTTC. Translating gives CASSEKAGGPGNIQYF.

The rearrangement uses TRBV15 and TRBJ1-1; D possibly corresponds to TRBD1 (6 bases). The V gene lost 8 bases and the J gene lost 0 bases, with 10 bases spanning the gap. Per germline, CDR1 LNHNV and CDR2 YYDKDF (reference sequence). CDR3 length: 13 amino acids. The CDR3 DNA follows: TGTGCCACCTCGGACAGAATGAACACTGAAGCTTTCTTT. This gives the protein CATSDRMNTEAFF.

The rearrangement uses TRBV5-6 and TRBJ1-1; tentatively, D is TRBD1 (5 bases). This CDR3 comprises 13 residues. Trimming shortened V by 7 bases and J by 4 bases, and 14 bases separated the two germline ends. Per the germline V gene, CDR1 is SGHDT and CDR2 is YYEEEE. The CDR3 sequence is CASVRGRGTEAFF. The DNA for the CDR3 is TGTGCCAGCGTAAGAGGGAGGGGCACTGAAGCTTTCTTT.

V is TRBV10-1 and J is TRBJ2-6; D gene unclear. The CDR3 spans 13 residues. Per germline, CDR1 WNHNN and CDR2 SYGVQD (reference sequence). With 11 bases removed from V and 5 bases from J, the gap between germline ends came to 13 bases. The CDR3 sequence is CARTQVWANVLTF. The CDR3 region has the DNA TGCGCCCGAACCCAAGTCTGGGCCAACGTCCTGACTTTC.

V usage is TRBV6-5 and J usage is TRBJ2-1, with 13 bases aligning to TRBD2. Per germline, CDR1 MNHEY and CDR2 SVGAGI. V shed 2 bases and J 6 bases; nucleotides not matched to a gene: 1. The CDR3 spans 15 residues. CDR3 region: CASSYGTSGANEQFF. The CDR3 bases are TGTGCCAGCAGTTACGGGACTAGCGGGGCCAATGAGCAGTTCTTC.

This clonotype turned up a few times. The chain links TRBV7-2 to TRBJ2-2; 7 bases align to TRBD2. J was trimmed by 6 bases and V by 1 base; bases with no gene match: 11. CDR1 is SGHTA, CDR2 FQGNSA, per germline. This CDR3 comprises 17 residues. The chain's CDR3 is CASSLGLADFMAGELFF. CDR3 nucleotides: TGTGCCAGCAGCTTAGGGCTAGCGGATTTCATGGCCGGGGAGCTGTTTTTT.

The chain joins TRBV4-1 to TRBJ2-5, with 10 bases that match TRBD2. V shed 3 bases, J shed 5 bases, and the junction held 6 bases outside the gene matches. CDR3 length: 15 amino acids. CDR1 and CDR2 (germline): MGHRA, YSYEKL. The DNA of the CDR3 is TGCGCCAGCAGCCATCTAGCGGGGGTTGGGGAGACCCAGTACTTC. Translated, it gives CASSHLAGVGETQYF.

The chain is built from TRBV5-1 and TRBJ2-5; 7 bases map to TRBD1. CDR1 and CDR2 from the germline V gene are SGHRS and YFSETQ. This CDR3 is 13 amino acids long. Trimming removed 7 bases from V and 5 bases from J; junction bases left unmatched: 8. The CDR3 spells CASFGQVGETQYF. CDR3 in DNA: TGCGCCAGCTTCGGACAGGTGGGGGAGACCCAGTACTTC.

In its sample, this clonotype was seen a few times. The J gene is TRBJ2-7, the V gene TRBV6-6; D uncertain. Germline lookup yields CDR1 MNHNY and CDR2 SVGAGI (reference sequence). CDR3 size: 14 residues. The V end lost 0 bases, the J end lost 0 bases, and 6 bases lay between the germline ends. The CDR3 is CASSYSPGSYEQYV. The DNA of the CDR3 is TGTGCCAGCAGTTACTCTCCGGGCTCCTACGAGCAGTACGTC.

The rearrangement uses TRBV28 and TRBJ1-5; 8 bases map to TRBD1. Trimming at V came to 10 bases and at J to 4 bases, leaving 6 bases not matched to a gene. The CDR3 consists of 13 residues. Germline V gene data show CDR1 as MDHEN and CDR2 as SYDVKM. CDR3 DNA: TGTGCCACGAGGGGGACAGGTAATCAGCCCCAGCATTTT. It codes for CATRGTGNQPQHF.